This T cell receptor beta chain was observed in a study of blood T cell repertoires in COVID-19 (dated by TCRdb to the early 2020s). Background on the whole study: Samples from collaborators originated in the United States, Italy and Spain and spanned both the acute and convalescent phases of COVID-19. The prospective study material was composed of cDNA or gDNA derived from T cells, B-cell-depleted T cells, or PBMCs. Subjects who had been exposed to COVID-19, were actively infected with it, or had recovered from it provided the deeply sampled blood TCRbeta repertoires that made up the dataset. A freely available public database, intended as a resource for researchers studying the immune response to SARS-CoV-2, is where the repertoires were released. Samples came from the ongoing ImmuneRACE study (first 160 participants) plus 1,254 subjects from 6 global collaborators. Nearly every sample came with metadata listing a de-identified subject ID, COVID-19 status, age in years and sex. Where available, HLA class I and class II types were obtained from metadata supplied by the sample provider rather than from assay-based typing. Findings and caveats that apply to the study as a whole: Clinical and demographic metadata were provided uncurated, with the amount varying by source and participant.

TCRbeta CDR3 regions were amplified from genomic DNA by means of the immunoSEQ Assay, a bias-controlled multiplex PCR. The study's own analysis went as follows. The number of nucleated cells in each sample was estimated by amplification of reference gene primers within the assay. To quantify the absolute abundance of each unique TCRbeta CDR3 rearrangement, sequence reads were collapsed and filtered. For each sample, productive Simpson clonality was calculated as the square root of Simpson's diversity index over productive rearrangements. TCRdb carries this immuneACCESS record with in-frame sequences only. Its versions omit some clonotypes, under half of them owing to an unresolved V gene in the studies checked, with the rest unexplained. V and J calls and clone size are copied from that table; D and trimming were computed from the DNA. The table for this sample lists a few hundred thousand clones; roughly 89% of them were counted only once. The ten most abundant clones make up 1% of the sample.

One collaborating source in Seattle enrolled patients during active infection and followed them longitudinally through the course of disease. The collaborating institutions used their own protocols to collect whole blood in K2EDTA tubes. For TCRbeta analysis, collaborators shipped samples in one of three forms: frozen whole blood, isolated PBMCs, or DNA extracted from either of those sample types. Concerning this clone itself: The antigen it binds to is not known. Base quality data are lacking; no much larger clone is found one base away.

Trimming takes 1 base from V and 2 bases from J, and the germline ends sit 12 bases apart. The CDR3 goes from the cysteine to the phenylalanine over 15 residues. The DNA shown is the 45-base CDR3, in frame from base 1. From a lookup of the germline V gene (reference sequence), CDR1 and CDR2 are LNHDA and SQIVND. Material: peripheral blood. The sequence links TRBV19 to TRBJ2-7; a weak D assignment points to TRBD1 (6 bases agree). The TCR comes from a woman between 40 and 55 years old with COVID-19, enrolled during active disease. DNA sequence: TGTGCCAGTAGTATAGGCCGGGACAAAACCTACGAGCAGTACTTC. This codes for CASSIGRDKTYEQYF.